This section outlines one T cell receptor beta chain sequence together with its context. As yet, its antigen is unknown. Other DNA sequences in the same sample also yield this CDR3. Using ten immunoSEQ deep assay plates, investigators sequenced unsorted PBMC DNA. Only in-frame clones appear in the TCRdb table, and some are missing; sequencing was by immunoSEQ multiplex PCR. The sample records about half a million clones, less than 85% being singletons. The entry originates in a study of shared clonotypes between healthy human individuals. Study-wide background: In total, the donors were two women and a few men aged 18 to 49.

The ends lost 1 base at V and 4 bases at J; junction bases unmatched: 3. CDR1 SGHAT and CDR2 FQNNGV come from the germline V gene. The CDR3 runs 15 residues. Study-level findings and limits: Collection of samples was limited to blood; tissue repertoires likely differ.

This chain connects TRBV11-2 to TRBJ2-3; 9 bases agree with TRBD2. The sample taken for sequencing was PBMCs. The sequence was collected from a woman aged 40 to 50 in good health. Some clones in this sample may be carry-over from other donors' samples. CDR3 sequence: CASSLGLAGADTQYF. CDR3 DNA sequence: TGTGCCAGCAGCTTAGGTTTAGCGGGAGCAGATACGCAGTATTTT.